A single sample gave rise to the 14 T cell receptor beta chains below, sequenced in a study of T cell clones after liver transplantation. Clones were read by immunoSEQ multiplex PCR, and TCRdb kept only the in-frame ones, dropping some. Here the sample spans tens of thousands of clones, more than 85% being singletons. Sequenced here: CD4+ T cells from blood, sampled roughly 25 months after liver transplant. These receptors all stem from a human patient who received a liver transplant. Some of the T cells may derive from the graft donor.

This clone was detected only once. The J gene is TRBJ2-2, the V gene TRBV11-2, with 7 bases identical to TRBD1. Germline V gives CDR1 SGHAT, CDR2 FQNNGV. This CDR3 has 16 amino acids. V lost 7 bases and J lost 0; bases outside the gene matches: 8. The CDR3 sequence: CASMRGGGANTGELFF. The CDR3 DNA follows: TGTGCCAGCATGAGAGGGGGCGGAGCGAACACCGGGGAGCTGTTTTTT.

The chain combines TRBV9 with TRBJ2-1; weak D call: TRBD2 (5 bases). Germline-derived CDR1 and CDR2 are SGDLS and YYNGEE. V dropped 4 bases and J dropped 6 bases, with 11 bases sitting between them. This CDR3 is 13 amino acids long. CDR3 in DNA: TGTGCCAGCAGCCTCGGACTGGTCAATGAGCAGTTCTTC. Residues: CASSLGLVNEQFF.

This sequence joins TRBV2 and TRBJ2-3; D unclear. V was pared by 3 bases and J by 2 bases, with 9 bases between. Germline-derived CDR1 and CDR2 are SNHLY and FYNNEI. The CDR3 extends over 14 amino acids. Here the CDR3 reads CASSEGGFTDTQYF. CDR3 DNA: TGTGCCAGCAGTGAGGGCGGATTCACAGATACGCAGTATTTT.

V gene TRBV7-8 combines with J gene TRBJ2-7; the D gene is possibly TRBD2 (6 bases). Germline V gives CDR1 SGHVS, CDR2 FQNEAQ. The CDR3 is 16 amino acids. The V and J ends lost 1 base and 5 bases respectively, with 18 bases between them. CDR3 nucleotide sequence: TGTGCCAGCAGCTTAGTGGTCCCTAGCGTGGCCGACGAGCAGTACTTC. Translating gives CASSLVVPSVADEQYF.

V is TRBV5-4 and J is TRBJ2-2; D perhaps matches TRBD2 (5 bases). There are 13 residues in the CDR3. From germline, CDR1 is SGHNT and CDR2 YYREEE (reference sequence). Trimming cost V 4 bases and J 6 bases, with 10 bases left between them. The CDR3 here is CASSTGLPGELFF. Written as DNA, the CDR3 is TGTGCCAGCAGCACCGGACTCCCCGGGGAGCTGTTTTTT.

The chain couples TRBV6-5 to TRBJ2-2; 9 nucleotides agree with TRBD2. Germline CDR1 MNHEY, CDR2 SVGAGI. Germline trimming cut 6 bases from V and 6 bases from J; bases unmatched to any gene: 5. The CDR3 is made up of 14 amino acids. The CDR3 DNA follows: TGTGCCAGCAGGGAATTAGCGGGAGCCGGGGAGCTGTTTTTT. Translating gives CASRELAGAGELFF.

The rearrangement links TRBV7-3 to TRBJ2-5, with a tentative D call TRBD1 (6 bases). Germline V lookup: CDR1 SGHTA, CDR2 FQGTGA. There are 15 residues in the CDR3. V was shortened by 0 bases and J by 5 bases, with 13 bases between the two germline ends. The CDR3 DNA sequence: TGTGCCAGCAGCTTAACCACAGGGCCGGGGGAGACCCAGTACTTC. This translates into CASSLTTGPGETQYF.

The gene calls are TRBV20-1 and TRBJ1-1; D uncertain. The CDR3 spans 11 residues. V dropped 4 bases and J dropped 6 bases, with 9 bases sitting between them. Germline V CDR1 and CDR2: DFQATT, SNEGSKA (reference sequence). In DNA, the CDR3 is TGCAGTGCTACTCGGCAGCCTGAAGCTTTCTTT. Protein sequence: CSATRQPEAFF.

CDR3 sequence (DNA): TGCAGCGTTGATGGGAATCAAGAGACCCAGTACTTC. Its translation is CSVDGNQETQYF. The chain links TRBV29-1 to TRBJ2-5; D gene uncertain. The CDR3 is 12 amino acids. Germline lookup yields CDR1 SQVTM and CDR2 ANQGSEA. The V and J ends lost 3 bases and 2 bases respectively, with 7 bases between them. The complete variable domain, with remaining parts taken from reference TRBV29-1 and TRBJ2-5, reads SAVISQKPSRDICQRGTSLTIQCQVDSQVTMMFWYRQQPGQSLTLIATANQGSEATYESGFVIDKFPISRPNLTFSTLTVSNMSPEDSSIYLCSVDGNQETQYFGPGTRLLVL.

This chain joins TRBV21-1 and TRBJ2-7. TRBV21-1 constitutes a pseudogene. This CDR3 region has 15 residues. The CDR3 loop reads CASSRIVRFHYEQYF. In DNA form, the CDR3 reads TGTGCCAGCAGCAGGATCGTTCGGTTCCACTACGAGCAGTACTTC.

The rearrangement uses TRBV6-6 and TRBJ1-5; 9 bases match TRBD1. After removal of 8 bases from V and 4 bases from J, the junction contained 3 bases not matched to a gene. The germline V gene encodes CDR1 MNHNY and CDR2 SVGAGI (reference sequence). The CDR3 is 13 amino acids. CDR3: CASQDRGNQPQHF. The CDR3 DNA follows: TGTGCCAGCCAAGACAGGGGGAATCAGCCCCAGCATTTT.

This chain connects TRBV28 to TRBJ1-2, with a possible D match to TRBD1 (6 bases). CDR3 length equals 14 residues. Between the trimmed V and J ends, which lost 2 bases and 6 bases, there was a span of 13 bases. Germline V CDR1 and CDR2: MDHEN, SYDVKM. Here the CDR3 reads CASSLNGGLNGYTF. CDR3 coding DNA: TGTGCCAGCAGTTTAAATGGGGGGCTTAATGGCTACACCTTC.

V gene TRBV15 combines with J gene TRBJ2-1, with TRBD1 identical over 9 bases. With 2 bases clipped from V and 7 bases from J, the junction kept 6 bases outside the gene matches. Germline-derived CDR1 and CDR2 are LNHNV and YYDKDF (reference sequence). This CDR3 contains 15 residues. The chain's CDR3 is CATSRIRDRANEQFF. Written as DNA, the CDR3 is TGTGCCACCAGCAGAATCCGGGACAGGGCGAATGAGCAGTTCTTC.

The chain links TRBV6-4 to TRBJ1-4; D is unresolved. The length of the CDR3 is 15 residues. Germline V gene lookup returns CDR1 MRHNA and CDR2 SNTAGT. The germline V and J ends were trimmed by 2 bases and 7 bases, with 14 bases remaining between them. CDR3 protein: CASSDGQASGEKLFF. The CDR3, as DNA: TGTGCCAGCAGTGACGGGCAGGCGTCGGGTGAAAAACTGTTTTTT.